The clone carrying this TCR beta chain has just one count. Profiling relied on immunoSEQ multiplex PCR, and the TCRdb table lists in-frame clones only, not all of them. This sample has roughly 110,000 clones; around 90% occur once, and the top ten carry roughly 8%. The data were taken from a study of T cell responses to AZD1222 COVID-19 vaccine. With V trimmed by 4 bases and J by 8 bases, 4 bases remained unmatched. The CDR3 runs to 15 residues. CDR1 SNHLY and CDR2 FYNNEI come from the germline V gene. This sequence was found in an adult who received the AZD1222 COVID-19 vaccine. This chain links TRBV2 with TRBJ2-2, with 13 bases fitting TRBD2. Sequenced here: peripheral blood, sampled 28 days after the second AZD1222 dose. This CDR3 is CASSAGLAGSGELFF. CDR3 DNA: TGTGCCAGCAGTGCGGGACTAGCGGGGAGTGGGGAGCTGTTTTTT.